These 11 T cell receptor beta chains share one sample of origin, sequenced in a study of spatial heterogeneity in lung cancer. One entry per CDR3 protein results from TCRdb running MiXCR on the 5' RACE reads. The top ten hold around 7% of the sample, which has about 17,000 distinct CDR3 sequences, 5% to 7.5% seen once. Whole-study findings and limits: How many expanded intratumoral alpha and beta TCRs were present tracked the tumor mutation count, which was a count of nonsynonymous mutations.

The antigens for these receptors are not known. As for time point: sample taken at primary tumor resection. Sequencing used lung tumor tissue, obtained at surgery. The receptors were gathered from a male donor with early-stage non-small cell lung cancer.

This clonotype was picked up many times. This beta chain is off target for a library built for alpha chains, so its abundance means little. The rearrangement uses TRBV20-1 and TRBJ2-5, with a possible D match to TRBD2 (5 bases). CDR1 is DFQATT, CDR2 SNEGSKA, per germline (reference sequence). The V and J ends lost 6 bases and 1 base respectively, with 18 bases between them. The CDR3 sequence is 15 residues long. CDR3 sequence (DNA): TGCAGTGCCGTCCCCTCGAGAGGGAGCCAAGAGACCCAGTACTTC. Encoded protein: CSAVPSRGSQETQYF.

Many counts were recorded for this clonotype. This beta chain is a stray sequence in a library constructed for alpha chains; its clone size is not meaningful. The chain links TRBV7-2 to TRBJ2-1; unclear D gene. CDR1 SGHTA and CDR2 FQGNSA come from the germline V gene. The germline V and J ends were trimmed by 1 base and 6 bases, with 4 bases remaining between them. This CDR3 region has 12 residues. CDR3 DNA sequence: TGTGCCAGCAGCTTAGTCGGCAATGAGCAGTTCTTC. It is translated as CASSLVGNEQFF. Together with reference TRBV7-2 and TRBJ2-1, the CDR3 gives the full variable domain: GAGVSQSPSNKVTEKGKDVELRCDPISGHTALYWYRQSLGQGLEFLIYFQGNSAPDKSGLPSDRFSAERTGGSVSTLTIQRTQQEDSAVYLCASSLVGNEQFFGPGTRLTVL.

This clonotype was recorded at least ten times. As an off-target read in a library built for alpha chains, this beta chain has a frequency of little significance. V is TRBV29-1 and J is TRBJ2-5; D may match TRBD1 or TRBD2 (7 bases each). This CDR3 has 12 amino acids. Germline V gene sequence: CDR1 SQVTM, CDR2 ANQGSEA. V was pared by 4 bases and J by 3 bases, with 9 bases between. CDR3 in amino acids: CSVAGGEETQYF. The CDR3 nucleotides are TGCAGCGTTGCAGGGGGGGAAGAGACCCAGTACTTC.

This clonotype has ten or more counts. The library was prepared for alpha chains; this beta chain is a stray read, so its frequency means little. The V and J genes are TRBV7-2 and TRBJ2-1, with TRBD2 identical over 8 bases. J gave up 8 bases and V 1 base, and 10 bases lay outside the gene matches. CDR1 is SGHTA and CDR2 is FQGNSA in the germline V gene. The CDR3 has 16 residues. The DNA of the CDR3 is TGTGCCAGCAGCTTAGTCTTAGCGGGGCTACGCGATGAGCAGTTCTTC. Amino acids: CASSLVLAGLRDEQFF.

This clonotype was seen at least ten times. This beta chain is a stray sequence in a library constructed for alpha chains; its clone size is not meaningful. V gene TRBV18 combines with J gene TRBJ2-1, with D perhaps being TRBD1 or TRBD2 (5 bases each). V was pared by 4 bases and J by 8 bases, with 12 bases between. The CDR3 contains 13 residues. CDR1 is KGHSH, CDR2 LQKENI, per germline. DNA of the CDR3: TGTGCCAGCTCACTCCCAGGGCGGGATGAGCAGTTCTTC. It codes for CASSLPGRDEQFF.

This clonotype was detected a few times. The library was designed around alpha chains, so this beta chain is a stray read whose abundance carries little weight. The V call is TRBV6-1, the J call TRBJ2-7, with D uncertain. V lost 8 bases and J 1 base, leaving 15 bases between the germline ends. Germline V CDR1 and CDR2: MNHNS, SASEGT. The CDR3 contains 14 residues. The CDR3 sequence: CASSLEKGSYEQYF. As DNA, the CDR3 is TGTGCCAGCTCCCTTGAGAAGGGTTCCTACGAGCAGTACTTC.

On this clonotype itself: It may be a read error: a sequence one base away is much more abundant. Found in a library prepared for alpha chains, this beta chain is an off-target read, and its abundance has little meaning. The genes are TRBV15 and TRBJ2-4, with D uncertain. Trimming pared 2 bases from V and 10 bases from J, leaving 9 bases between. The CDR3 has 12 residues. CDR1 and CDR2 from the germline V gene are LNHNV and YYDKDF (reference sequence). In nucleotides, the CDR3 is TGTGCCACCAGCAGACAGGACCCTATTCAGTACTTC. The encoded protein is CATSRQDPIQYF.

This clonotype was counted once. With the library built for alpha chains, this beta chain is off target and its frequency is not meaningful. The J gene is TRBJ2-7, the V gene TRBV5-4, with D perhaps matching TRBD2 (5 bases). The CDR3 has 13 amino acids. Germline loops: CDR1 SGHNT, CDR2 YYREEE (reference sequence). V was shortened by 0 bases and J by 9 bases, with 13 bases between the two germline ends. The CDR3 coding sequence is TGTGCCAGCAGCTTGGGGGTGACTACGGGGCAGTACTTC. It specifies CASSLGVTTGQYF.

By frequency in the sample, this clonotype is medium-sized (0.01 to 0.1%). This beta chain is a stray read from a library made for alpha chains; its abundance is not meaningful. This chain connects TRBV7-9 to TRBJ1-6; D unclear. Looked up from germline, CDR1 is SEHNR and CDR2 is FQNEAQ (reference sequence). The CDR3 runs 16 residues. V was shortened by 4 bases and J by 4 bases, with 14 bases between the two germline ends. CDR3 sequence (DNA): TGTGCCAGCAGCTCCGGTGCGGGATTTTATAATTCACCCCTCCACTTT. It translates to CASSSGAGFYNSPLHF.

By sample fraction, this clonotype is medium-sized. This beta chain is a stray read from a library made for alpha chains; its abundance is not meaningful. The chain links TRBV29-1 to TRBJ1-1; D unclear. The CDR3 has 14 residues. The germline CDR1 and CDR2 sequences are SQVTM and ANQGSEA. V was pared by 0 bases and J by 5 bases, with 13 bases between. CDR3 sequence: CSVEDQTLGTEAFF. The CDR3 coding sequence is TGCAGCGTTGAAGATCAGACATTGGGTACTGAAGCTTTCTTT.

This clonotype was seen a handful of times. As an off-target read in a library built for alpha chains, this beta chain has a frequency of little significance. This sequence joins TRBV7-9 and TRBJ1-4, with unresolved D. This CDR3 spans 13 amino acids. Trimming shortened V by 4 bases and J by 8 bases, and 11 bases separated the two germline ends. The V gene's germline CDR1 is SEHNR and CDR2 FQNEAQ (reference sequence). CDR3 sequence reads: CASSWREREKLFF. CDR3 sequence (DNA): TGTGCCAGCAGCTGGAGGGAGCGGGAAAAACTGTTTTTT.